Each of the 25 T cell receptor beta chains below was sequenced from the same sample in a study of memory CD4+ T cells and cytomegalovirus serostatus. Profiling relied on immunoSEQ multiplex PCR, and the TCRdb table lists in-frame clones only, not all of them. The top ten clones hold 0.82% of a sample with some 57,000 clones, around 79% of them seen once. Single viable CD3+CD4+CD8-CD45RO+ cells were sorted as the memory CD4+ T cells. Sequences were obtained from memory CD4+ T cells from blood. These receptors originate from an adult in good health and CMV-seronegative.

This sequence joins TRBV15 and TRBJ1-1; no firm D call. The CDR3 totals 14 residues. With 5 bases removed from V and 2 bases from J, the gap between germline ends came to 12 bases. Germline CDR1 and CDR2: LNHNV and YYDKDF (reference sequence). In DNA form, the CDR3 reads TGTGCCACCAGCTTGTATTCTACCAACACTGAAGCTTTCTTT. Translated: CATSLYSTNTEAFF.

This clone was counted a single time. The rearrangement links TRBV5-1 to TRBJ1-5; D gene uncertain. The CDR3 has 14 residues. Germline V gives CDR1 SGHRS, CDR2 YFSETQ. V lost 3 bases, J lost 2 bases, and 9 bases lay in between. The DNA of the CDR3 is TGCGCCAGCAGCTCGGAGGGAGGCAATCAGCCCCAGCATTTT. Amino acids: CASSSEGGNQPQHF. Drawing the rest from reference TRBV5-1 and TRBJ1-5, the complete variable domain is KAGVTQTPRYLIKTRGQQVTLSCSPISGHRSVSWYQQTPGQGLQFLFEYFSETQRNKGNFPGRFSGRQFSNSRSEMNVSTLELGDSALYLCASSSEGGNQPQHFGDGTRLSIL.

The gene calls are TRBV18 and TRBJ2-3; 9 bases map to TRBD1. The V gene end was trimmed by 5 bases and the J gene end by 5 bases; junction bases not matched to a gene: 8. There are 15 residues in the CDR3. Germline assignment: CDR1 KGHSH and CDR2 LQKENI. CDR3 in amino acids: CASSARDRAGDTQYF. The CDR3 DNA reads TGTGCCAGCTCAGCCCGGGACAGGGCGGGAGATACGCAGTATTTT.

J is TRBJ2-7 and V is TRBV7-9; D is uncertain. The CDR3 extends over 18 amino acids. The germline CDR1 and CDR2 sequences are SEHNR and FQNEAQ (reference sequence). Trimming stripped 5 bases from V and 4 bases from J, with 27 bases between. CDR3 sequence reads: CASSPSPSQWGKAYEQYF. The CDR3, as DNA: TGTGCCAGCAGCCCTTCCCCCTCTCAGTGGGGAAAAGCTTACGAGCAGTACTTC.

The CDR3: CAWSVQQAGELFF. CDR3 sequence (DNA): TGTGCCTGGAGTGTACAGCAGGCCGGGGAGCTGTTTTTT. This chain joins TRBV30 and TRBJ2-2, with D unresolved. This CDR3 comprises 13 residues. V lost 0 bases and J lost 6, with 8 bases in between. Germline CDR1 reads GTSNPN; CDR2 reads SVGIG (reference sequence).

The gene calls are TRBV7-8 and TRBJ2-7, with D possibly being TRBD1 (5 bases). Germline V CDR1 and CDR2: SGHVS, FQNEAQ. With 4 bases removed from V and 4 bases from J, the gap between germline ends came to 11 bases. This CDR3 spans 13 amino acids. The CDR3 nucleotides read TGTGCCAGCAGCTCCAATGCAGGGTACGAGCAGTACTTC. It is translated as CASSSNAGYEQYF.

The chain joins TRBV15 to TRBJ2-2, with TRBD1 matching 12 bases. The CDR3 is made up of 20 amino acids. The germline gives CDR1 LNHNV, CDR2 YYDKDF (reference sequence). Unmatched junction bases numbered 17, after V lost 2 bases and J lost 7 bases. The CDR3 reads CATSRRGTGGAGLLFGELFF. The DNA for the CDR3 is TGTGCCACCAGCAGACGCGGGACAGGGGGCGCGGGATTACTGTTCGGGGAGCTGTTTTTT.

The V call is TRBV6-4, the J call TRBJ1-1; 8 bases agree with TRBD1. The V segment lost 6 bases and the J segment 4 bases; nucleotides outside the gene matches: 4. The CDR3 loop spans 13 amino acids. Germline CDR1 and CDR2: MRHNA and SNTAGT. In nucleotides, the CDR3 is TGTGCCAGCAGCTTCGACAGGGGCACTGAAGCTTTCTTT. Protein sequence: CASSFDRGTEAFF.

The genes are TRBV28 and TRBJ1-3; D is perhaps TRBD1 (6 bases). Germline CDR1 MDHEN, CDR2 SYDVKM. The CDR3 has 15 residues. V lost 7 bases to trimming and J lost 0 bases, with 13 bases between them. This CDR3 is CASIGQRGSGNTIYF. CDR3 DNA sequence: TGTGCCAGCATTGGACAGCGCGGCTCTGGAAACACCATATATTTT.

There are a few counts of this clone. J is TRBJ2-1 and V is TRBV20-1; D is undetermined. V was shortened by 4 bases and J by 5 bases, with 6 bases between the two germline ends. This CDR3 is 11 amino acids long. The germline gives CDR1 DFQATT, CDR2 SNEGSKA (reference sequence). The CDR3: CSAIGNNEQFF. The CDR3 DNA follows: TGCAGTGCTATAGGGAACAATGAGCAGTTCTTC.

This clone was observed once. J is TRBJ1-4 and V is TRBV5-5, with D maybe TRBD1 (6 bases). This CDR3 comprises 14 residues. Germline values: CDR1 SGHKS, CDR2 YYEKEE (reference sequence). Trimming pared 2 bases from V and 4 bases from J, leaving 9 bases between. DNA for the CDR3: TGTGCCAGCAGCTTCACAGGGTATAATGAAAAACTGTTTTTT. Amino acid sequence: CASSFTGYNEKLFF.

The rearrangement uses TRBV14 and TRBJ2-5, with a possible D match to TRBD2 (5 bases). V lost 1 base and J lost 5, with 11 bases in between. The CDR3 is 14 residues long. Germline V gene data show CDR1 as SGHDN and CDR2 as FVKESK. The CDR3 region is CASSQGRSGETQYF. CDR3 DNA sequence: TGTGCCAGCAGCCAAGGACGCTCGGGGGAGACCCAGTACTTC.

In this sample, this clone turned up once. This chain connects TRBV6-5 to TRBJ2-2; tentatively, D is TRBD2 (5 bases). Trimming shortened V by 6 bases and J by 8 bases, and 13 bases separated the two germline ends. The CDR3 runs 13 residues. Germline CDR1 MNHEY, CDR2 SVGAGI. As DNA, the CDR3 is TGTGCCAGCAGGTTAGCGCATGAAGGGGAGCTGTTTTTT. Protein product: CASRLAHEGELFF.

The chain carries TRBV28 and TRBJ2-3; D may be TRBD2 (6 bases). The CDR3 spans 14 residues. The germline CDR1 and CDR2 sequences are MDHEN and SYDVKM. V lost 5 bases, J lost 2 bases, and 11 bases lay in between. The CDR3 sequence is CASSAPGDTDTQYF. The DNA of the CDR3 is TGTGCCAGCAGTGCTCCGGGAGACACAGATACGCAGTATTTT.

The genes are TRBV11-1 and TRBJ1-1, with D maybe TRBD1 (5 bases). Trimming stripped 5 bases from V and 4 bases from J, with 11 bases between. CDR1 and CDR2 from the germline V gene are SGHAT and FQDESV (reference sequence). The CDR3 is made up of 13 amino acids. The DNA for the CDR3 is TGTGCCAGCAGCCCCCAGGGCTTCACTGAAGCTTTCTTT. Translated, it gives CASSPQGFTEAFF.

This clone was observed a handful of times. The CDR3 region has the DNA TGTGCCAGCAGCTTTGGCCGCACAGATACGCAGTATTTT. Encoded protein: CASSFGRTDTQYF. This sequence joins TRBV7-2 and TRBJ2-3; D unresolved. Germline values: CDR1 SGHTA, CDR2 FQGNSA. The CDR3 runs 13 residues. V shed 3 bases and J shed 1 base, with 5 bases lying between them. Supplemented by reference TRBV7-2 and TRBJ2-3, the full variable domain reads GAGVSQSPSNKVTEKGKDVELRCDPISGHTALYWYRQSLGQGLEFLIYFQGNSAPDKSGLPSDRFSAERTGGSVSTLTIQRTQQEDSAVYLCASSFGRTDTQYFGPGTRLTVL.

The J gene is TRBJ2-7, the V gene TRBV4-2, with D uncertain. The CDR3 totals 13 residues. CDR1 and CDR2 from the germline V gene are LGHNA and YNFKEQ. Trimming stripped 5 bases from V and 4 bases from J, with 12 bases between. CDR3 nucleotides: TGTGCCAGCAGCTTGGGGAAGGGTTACGAGCAGTACTTC. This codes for CASSLGKGYEQYF.

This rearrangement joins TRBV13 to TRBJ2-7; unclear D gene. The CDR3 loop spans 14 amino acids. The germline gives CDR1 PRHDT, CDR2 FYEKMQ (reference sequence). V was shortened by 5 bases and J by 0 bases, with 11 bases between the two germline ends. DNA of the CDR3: TGTGCCAGCAGCCAAGGCCGGTACTCCTACGAGCAGTACTTC. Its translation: CASSQGRYSYEQYF.

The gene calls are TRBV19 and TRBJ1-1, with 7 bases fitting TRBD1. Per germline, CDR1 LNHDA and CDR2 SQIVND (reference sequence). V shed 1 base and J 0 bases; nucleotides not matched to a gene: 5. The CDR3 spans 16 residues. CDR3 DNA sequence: TGTGCCAGTAGTATAGGGGCAGGGGGACTGAACACTGAAGCTTTCTTT. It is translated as CASSIGAGGLNTEAFF.

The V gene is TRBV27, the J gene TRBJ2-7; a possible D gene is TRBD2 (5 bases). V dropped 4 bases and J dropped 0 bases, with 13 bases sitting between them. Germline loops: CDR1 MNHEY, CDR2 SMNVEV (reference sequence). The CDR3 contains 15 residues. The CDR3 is CASSSFPGSSYEQYF. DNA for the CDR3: TGTGCCAGCAGTTCCTTCCCGGGGAGCTCCTACGAGCAGTACTTC.

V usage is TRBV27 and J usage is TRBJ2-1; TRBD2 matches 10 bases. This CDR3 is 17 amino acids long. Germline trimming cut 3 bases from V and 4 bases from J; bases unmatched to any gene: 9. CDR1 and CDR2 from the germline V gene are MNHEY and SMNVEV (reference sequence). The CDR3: CASSFIRSGREYNEQFF. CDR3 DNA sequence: TGTGCCAGCAGTTTTATCCGAAGCGGGAGGGAGTACAATGAGCAGTTCTTC.

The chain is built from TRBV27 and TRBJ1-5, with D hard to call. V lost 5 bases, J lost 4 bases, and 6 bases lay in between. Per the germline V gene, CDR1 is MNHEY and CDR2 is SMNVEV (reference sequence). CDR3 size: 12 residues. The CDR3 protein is CASSGSNQPQHF. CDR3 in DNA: TGTGCCAGCAGTGGGTCGAATCAGCCCCAGCATTTT.

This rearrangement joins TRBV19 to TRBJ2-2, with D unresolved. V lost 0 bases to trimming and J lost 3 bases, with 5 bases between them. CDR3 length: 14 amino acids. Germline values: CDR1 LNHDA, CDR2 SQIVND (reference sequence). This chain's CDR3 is CASSIDRDTGELFF. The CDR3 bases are TGTGCCAGTAGTATAGATCGAGACACCGGGGAGCTGTTTTTT.

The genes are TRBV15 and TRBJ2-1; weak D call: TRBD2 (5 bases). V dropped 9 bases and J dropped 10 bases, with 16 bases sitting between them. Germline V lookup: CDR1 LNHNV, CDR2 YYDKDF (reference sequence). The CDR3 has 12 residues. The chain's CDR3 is CATSSNLGEQFF. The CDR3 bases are TGTGCCACTTCTAGCAACTTAGGAGAGCAGTTCTTC.

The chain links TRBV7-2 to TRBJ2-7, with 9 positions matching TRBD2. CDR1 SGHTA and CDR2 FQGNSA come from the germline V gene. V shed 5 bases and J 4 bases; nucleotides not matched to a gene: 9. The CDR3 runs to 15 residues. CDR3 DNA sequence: TGTGCCAGCAGCAAGACTAGCGGAGGGGTGTACGAGCAGTACTTC. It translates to CASSKTSGGVYEQYF.